These T cell receptor beta chains were read from a single sample in a study of T-cell memory formation after mild COVID-19. TCRdb passed the 5' RACE reads through MiXCR, listing each CDR3 protein once. This sample has 150,000 to 200,000 distinct CDR3 sequences, with about a sixth found just once. Sequencing was performed on PBMCs or a T cell subset sorted from them (not recorded which). These receptors were taken from an adult woman who had mild COVID-19 (a few samples of this study predate the infection). Cell type and time point are not known. Each CDR3 is given with its conserved first and last residue. The order of the fields is CDR3 DNA, CDR3 protein, D gene, V gene, clone size, J gene. A D gene is named only where the DNA matches it firmly. Clone size, where shown, is once, few, many, or a class for clones that have expanded.

CDR3nt: TGTGCCAGCAGCTTAGCGGGTTTCGGGGGGAACCCCTACGAGCAGTACTTC; CDR3aa: CASSLAGFGGNPYEQYF; d_gene: TRBD2; v_gene: TRBV7-2; abundance: -; j_gene: TRBJ2-7
CDR3nt: TGTGCCTGGAGTGTCTCAGGAACCGGGAAATATGGCTACACCTTC; CDR3aa: CAWSVSGTGKYGYTF; d_gene: -; v_gene: TRBV30; abundance: -; j_gene: TRBJ1-2
CDR3nt: TGTGCCAGCAGCACTCGACAGGGTGGCACAGATACGCAGTATTTT; CDR3aa: CASSTRQGGTDTQYF; d_gene: TRBD1; v_gene: TRBV7-2; abundance: -; j_gene: TRBJ2-3
CDR3nt: TGTGCCAGCAGCTTACAAGGGGGTGAAGTCAATGAGCAGTTCTTC; CDR3aa: CASSLQGGEVNEQFF; d_gene: -; v_gene: TRBV7-2; abundance: -; j_gene: TRBJ2-1
CDR3nt: TGCAGTGCTAGATTAGCTGGCACAGATACGCAGTATTTT; CDR3aa: CSARLAGTDTQYF; d_gene: -; v_gene: TRBV20-1; abundance: many; j_gene: TRBJ2-3
CDR3nt: TGCGCCAGCAGCCAGCGCCCTTTAGCGGGGGGCCTCTTCAGCAGCGATGAGCAGTTCTTC; CDR3aa: CASSQRPLAGGLFSSDEQFF; d_gene: TRBD2; v_gene: TRBV5-1; abundance: few; j_gene: TRBJ2-1
CDR3nt: TGCGCCAGCAGCTTGGAACAGGGACCTGAAGGTTGGGAGACCCAGTACTTC; CDR3aa: CASSLEQGPEGWETQYF; d_gene: -; v_gene: TRBV5-1; abundance: few; j_gene: TRBJ2-5
CDR3nt: TGTGCCAGTAGTGTCACCCACAGTGGCCGAGTCAACAATGAGCAGTTCTTC; CDR3aa: CASSVTHSGRVNNEQFF; d_gene: -; v_gene: TRBV19; abundance: -; j_gene: TRBJ2-1
CDR3nt: TGTGCCACCAGTGATACGCTTTTTGGACAGGGGAGGGAGACCCAGTACTTC; CDR3aa: CATSDTLFGQGRETQYF; d_gene: TRBD1; v_gene: TRBV24-1; abundance: few; j_gene: TRBJ2-5
CDR3nt: TGTGCCAGCAGTTCACGGGGGCAGCATCATCAGCCCCAGCATTTT; CDR3aa: CASSSRGQHHQPQHF; d_gene: -; v_gene: TRBV12-3/TRBV12-4; abundance: -; j_gene: TRBJ1-5
CDR3nt: TGTGCCACCAGTGAATCGGGACAGGGGCTCTACAATGAGCAGTTCTTC; CDR3aa: CATSESGQGLYNEQFF; d_gene: TRBD1; v_gene: TRBV24-1; abundance: -; j_gene: TRBJ2-1
CDR3nt: TGTGCCAGCTCACCCCCACCTATGCTAGTAGTCCAAGAGACCCAGTACTTC; CDR3aa: CASSPPPMLVVQETQYF; d_gene: -; v_gene: TRBV18; abundance: few; j_gene: TRBJ2-5
CDR3nt: TGTGCCAGCAGCTTAGCTTCAGGGGCCGGAGCTTTCTTT; CDR3aa: CASSLASGAGAFF; d_gene: -; v_gene: TRBV7-6; abundance: -; j_gene: TRBJ1-1
CDR3nt: TGTGCCAGCAGCTTAGCGGAGGGGATAGGGTCACCCCTCCACTTT; CDR3aa: CASSLAEGIGSPLHF; d_gene: -; v_gene: TRBV7-2; abundance: few; j_gene: TRBJ1-6
CDR3nt: TGTGCCAGCAGCCATAGCCAAATATTCGGGGTCCATGAGCAGTTCTTC; CDR3aa: CASSHSQIFGVHEQFF; d_gene: -; v_gene: TRBV14; abundance: -; j_gene: TRBJ2-1
CDR3nt: TGTGCCATCAGTGAGGGAGGCGACAGGCCGTACTTC; CDR3aa: CAISEGGDRPYF; d_gene: -; v_gene: TRBV10-3; abundance: -; j_gene: TRBJ2-4
CDR3nt: TGCAGCGTTGAAGATCATCGTTACGAGCAGTACTTC; CDR3aa: CSVEDHRYEQYF; d_gene: -; v_gene: TRBV29-1; abundance: few; j_gene: TRBJ2-7
CDR3nt: TGTGCCAGCAGTAAGACAGGGAACCAAGAGACCCAGTACTTC; CDR3aa: CASSKTGNQETQYF; d_gene: TRBD1; v_gene: TRBV12-3/TRBV12-4; abundance: few; j_gene: TRBJ2-5
CDR3nt: TGTGCCAGCAGCTTCCCTCCCCTCCGGGCCAACGTCCTGACTTTC; CDR3aa: CASSFPPLRANVLTF; d_gene: -; v_gene: TRBV7-9; abundance: few; j_gene: TRBJ2-6
CDR3nt: TGTGCCAGCAGTAACCCTCAGGGGTATGGGAAAAACATTCAGTACTTC; CDR3aa: CASSNPQGYGKNIQYF; d_gene: -; v_gene: TRBV12-3/TRBV12-4; abundance: few; j_gene: TRBJ2-4
CDR3nt: TGTGCCATCAGTGAGTCCCTGGCAGGGGGCTTCACTGAAGCTTTCTTT; CDR3aa: CAISESLAGGFTEAFF; d_gene: TRBD1; v_gene: TRBV10-3; abundance: few; j_gene: TRBJ1-1
CDR3nt: TGTGCCAGCAGTGATGTGGTAGGGGGATCACCCCTCCACTTT; CDR3aa: CASSDVVGGSPLHF; d_gene: -; v_gene: TRBV2; abundance: -; j_gene: TRBJ1-6
CDR3nt: TGCGCCAGCACTCGGACGTCCGGGACAGGCCTCTTACGTGGCACAGATACGCAGTATTTT; CDR3aa: CASTRTSGTGLLRGTDTQYF; d_gene: TRBD1; v_gene: TRBV5-1; abundance: -; j_gene: TRBJ2-3
CDR3nt: TGTGCCAGCAGTCCCCGGGTGGCTGGGGCCAACGTCCTGACTTTC; CDR3aa: CASSPRVAGANVLTF; d_gene: -; v_gene: TRBV27; abundance: -; j_gene: TRBJ2-6
CDR3nt: TGTGCCAGCAGTCCGAGCAGGGTCTCTGGAAACACCATATATTTT; CDR3aa: CASSPSRVSGNTIYF; d_gene: -; v_gene: TRBV27; abundance: few; j_gene: TRBJ1-3
CDR3nt: TGTGCCATCAGTGAGACAGGGAGATCCTACGAGCAGTACTTC; CDR3aa: CAISETGRSYEQYF; d_gene: -; v_gene: TRBV10-3; abundance: -; j_gene: TRBJ2-7
CDR3nt: TGCAGTGCGGGGACAGGGGGTCAGCCCCAGCATTTT; CDR3aa: CSAGTGGQPQHF; d_gene: TRBD1; v_gene: TRBV20-1; abundance: -; j_gene: TRBJ1-5
CDR3nt: TGCGCCAGCAGCCAGGGGGCTAACGGGATCTCCTACGAGCAGTACTTC; CDR3aa: CASSQGANGISYEQYF; d_gene: -; v_gene: TRBV4-3; abundance: -; j_gene: TRBJ2-7
CDR3nt: TGTGCCAGCAGACAGGACAGGCGTAGAGATACGCAGTATTTT; CDR3aa: CASRQDRRRDTQYF; d_gene: TRBD1; v_gene: TRBV7-2; abundance: -; j_gene: TRBJ2-3
CDR3nt: TGTGCCAGCAGCCTTGGATGGGGGAATAGCAATCAGCCCCAGCATTTT; CDR3aa: CASSLGWGNSNQPQHF; d_gene: -; v_gene: TRBV5-6; abundance: few; j_gene: TRBJ1-5
CDR3nt: TGCGCCAGCAGCCCCGGGGTTACTCCGAACACCGGGGAGCTGTTTTTT; CDR3aa: CASSPGVTPNTGELFF; d_gene: -; v_gene: TRBV5-1; abundance: few; j_gene: TRBJ2-2
CDR3nt: TGTGCCTGGAGTTCGAAGACTAGCGGGTTATCCTACGAGCAGTACTTC; CDR3aa: CAWSSKTSGLSYEQYF; d_gene: TRBD2; v_gene: TRBV30; abundance: few; j_gene: TRBJ2-7
CDR3nt: TGTGCCAGCAGTTTAGGCTCGGCACTAGCCAAAAACATTCAGTACTTC; CDR3aa: CASSLGSALAKNIQYF; d_gene: -; v_gene: TRBV12-3/TRBV12-4; abundance: few; j_gene: TRBJ2-4